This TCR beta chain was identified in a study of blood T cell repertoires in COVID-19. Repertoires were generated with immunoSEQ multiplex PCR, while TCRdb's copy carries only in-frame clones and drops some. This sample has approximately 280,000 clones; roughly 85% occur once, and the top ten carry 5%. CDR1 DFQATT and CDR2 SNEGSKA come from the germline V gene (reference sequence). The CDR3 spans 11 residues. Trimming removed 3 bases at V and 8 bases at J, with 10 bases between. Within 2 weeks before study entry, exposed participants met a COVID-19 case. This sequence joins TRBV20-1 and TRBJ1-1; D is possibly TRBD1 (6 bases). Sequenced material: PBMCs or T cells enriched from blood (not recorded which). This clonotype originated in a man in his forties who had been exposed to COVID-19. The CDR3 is CSARTTGEAFF. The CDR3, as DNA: TGCAGTGCTAGGACGACAGGCGAAGCTTTCTTT.